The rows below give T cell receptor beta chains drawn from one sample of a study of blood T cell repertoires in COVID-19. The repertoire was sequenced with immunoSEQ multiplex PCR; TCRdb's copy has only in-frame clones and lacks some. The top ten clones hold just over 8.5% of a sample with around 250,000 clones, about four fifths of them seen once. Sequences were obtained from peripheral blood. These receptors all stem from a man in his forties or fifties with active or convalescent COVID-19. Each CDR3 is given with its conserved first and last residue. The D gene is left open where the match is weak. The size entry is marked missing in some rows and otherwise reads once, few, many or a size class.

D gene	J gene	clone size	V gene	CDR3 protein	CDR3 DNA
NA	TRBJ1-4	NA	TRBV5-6	CASSLVLGDNEKLFF	TGTGCCAGCAGCTTGGTTTTGGGAGATAATGAAAAACTGTTTTTT
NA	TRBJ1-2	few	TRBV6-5	CASRPAPRINYGYTF	TGTGCCAGCAGACCGGCGCCCAGGATTAACTATGGCTACACCTTC
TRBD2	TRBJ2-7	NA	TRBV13	CASSSRQRGIHEQYF	TGTGCCAGCAGCTCACGACAGCGGGGGATCCACGAGCAGTACTTC
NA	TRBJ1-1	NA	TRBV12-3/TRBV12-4	CASSLRGTWAFF	TGTGCCAGCAGTTTACGAGGGACATGGGCTTTCTTT
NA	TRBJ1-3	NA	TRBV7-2	CASSSQGLGSGNTIYF	TGTGCCAGCAGCTCCCAGGGCCTCGGCTCTGGAAACACCATATATTTT
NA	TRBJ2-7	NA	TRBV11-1	CASSPQTGPNEQYF	TGTGCCAGCAGCCCGCAAACAGGGCCCAACGAGCAGTACTTC
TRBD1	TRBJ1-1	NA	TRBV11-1	CASSRTGGIEAFF	TGTGCCAGCAGCAGGACAGGAGGGATTGAAGCTTTCTTT
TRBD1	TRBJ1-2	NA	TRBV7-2	CASSRLGVGGDGYTF	TGTGCCAGCAGCCGTTTAGGGGTAGGGGGCGATGGCTACACCTTC
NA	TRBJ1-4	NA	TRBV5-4	CASSQSSENEKLFF	TGTGCCAGCAGCCAGTCATCAGAAAATGAAAAACTGTTTTTT
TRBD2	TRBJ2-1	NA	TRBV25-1	CASSDSGTSGESEQFF	TGTGCCAGCAGTGATTCCGGGACTAGCGGGGAATCTGAGCAGTTCTTC
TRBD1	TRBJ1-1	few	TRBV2	CAIGTGNTEAFF	TGTGCCATCGGGACAGGGAACACTGAAGCTTTCTTT
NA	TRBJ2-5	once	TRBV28	CASFDRQVHGTQYF	TGTGCCAGTTTCGACCGACAGGTGCACGGGACCCAGTACTTC
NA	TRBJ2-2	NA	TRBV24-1	CATRSTGANTGELFF	TGTGCCACCAGATCGACCGGGGCGAACACCGGGGAGCTGTTTTTT
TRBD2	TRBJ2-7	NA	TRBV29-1	CSVEMAGGYEQYF	TGCAGCGTTGAAATGGCGGGGGGTTACGAGCAGTACTTC
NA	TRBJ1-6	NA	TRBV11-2	CASSLEPESPLHF	TGTGCCAGCAGCTTAGAACCAGAATCACCCCTCCACTTT
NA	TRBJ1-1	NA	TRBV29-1	CSVDGQGNTEAFF	TGCAGCGTTGACGGGCAGGGGAACACTGAAGCTTTCTTT
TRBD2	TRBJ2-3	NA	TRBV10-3	CAISVLAGGPTDTQYF	TGTGCCATCAGTGTGCTAGCGGGAGGTCCCACAGATACGCAGTATTTT
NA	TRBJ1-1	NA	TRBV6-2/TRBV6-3	CASSSGGANTEAFF	TGTGCCAGCAGTTCGGGAGGCGCTAACACTGAAGCTTTCTTT
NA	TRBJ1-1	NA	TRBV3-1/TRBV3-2	CASSQPRGNTEAFF	TGTGCCAGCAGCCAACCCAGGGGGAACACTGAAGCTTTCTTT
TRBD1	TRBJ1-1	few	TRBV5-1	CASSPRGRGNTEAFF	TGCGCCAGCAGCCCCAGGGGGCGAGGGAACACTGAAGCTTTCTTT
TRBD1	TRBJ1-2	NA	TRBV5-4	CASTTNRGQNGYTF	TGTGCCAGCACTACGAACAGGGGGCAGAACGGCTACACCTTC
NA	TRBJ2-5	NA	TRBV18	CASSPQPPLRGETQYF	TGTGCCAGCTCACCACAGCCGCCTCTACGGGGAGAGACCCAGTACTTC
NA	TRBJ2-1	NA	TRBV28	CASTSGQTNNEQFF	TGTGCCAGCACCTCAGGACAAACTAACAATGAGCAGTTCTTC
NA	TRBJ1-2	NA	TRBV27	CASSFSRSGTSYTF	TGTGCCAGCAGTTTCAGCAGGAGCGGAACGAGCTACACCTTC
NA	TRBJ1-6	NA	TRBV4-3	CASSQLPNTGANSPLHF	TGCGCCAGCAGCCAACTACCCAATACAGGAGCTAATTCACCCCTCCACTTT
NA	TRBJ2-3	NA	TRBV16	CASSQSTSTDTQYF	TGTGCCAGCAGCCAATCCACCAGTACAGATACGCAGTATTTT
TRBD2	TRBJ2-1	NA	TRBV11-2	CASSLVPGAGGGYNEQFF	TGTGCCAGCAGCTTAGTGCCAGGGGCGGGAGGAGGATACAATGAGCAGTTCTTC
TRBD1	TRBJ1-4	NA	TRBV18	CASSPSGTGAEKLFF	TGTGCCAGCTCACCATCCGGGACAGGGGCTGAAAAACTGTTTTTT
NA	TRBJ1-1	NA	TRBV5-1	CASSFQGFDTEAFF	TGCGCCAGCAGCTTTCAGGGTTTTGACACTGAAGCTTTCTTT
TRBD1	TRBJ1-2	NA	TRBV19	CASTPDRVYGYTF	TGTGCCAGTACTCCGGACAGGGTGTATGGCTACACCTTC
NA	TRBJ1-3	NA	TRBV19	CASSRARSGNTIYF	TGTGCCAGTAGTAGGGCCCGCTCTGGAAACACCATATATTTT
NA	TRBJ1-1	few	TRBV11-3	CASSRQTEAFF	TGTGCCAGCTCGAGACAGACTGAAGCTTTCTTT
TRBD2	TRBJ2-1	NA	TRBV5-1	CASSLTGGAGEQFF	TGCGCCAGCAGCTTGACGGGAGGGGCTGGGGAGCAGTTCTTC
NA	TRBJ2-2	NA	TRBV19	CASAGTAGTGELFF	TGTGCCAGCGCCGGGACAGCGGGCACCGGGGAGCTGTTTTTT
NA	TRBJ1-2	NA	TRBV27	CASSQLGHRNYGYTF	TGTGCCAGCAGTCAACTGGGACACCGTAACTATGGCTACACCTTC
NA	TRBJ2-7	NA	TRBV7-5	CVRSLALTTYEQYF	TGTGTCAGAAGCTTAGCTCTGACAACCTACGAGCAGTACTTC
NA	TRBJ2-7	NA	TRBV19	CASSVTGSGHEQYF	TGTGCCAGTAGTGTAACAGGGAGTGGCCACGAGCAGTACTTC
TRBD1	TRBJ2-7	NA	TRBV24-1	CATSEGTGTTYEQYF	TGTGCCACCAGTGAGGGGACAGGGACTACCTACGAGCAGTACTTC
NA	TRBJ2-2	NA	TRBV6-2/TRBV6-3	CASSTWAWGSGELFF	TGTGCCAGCAGTACCTGGGCTTGGGGCTCCGGGGAGCTGTTTTTT
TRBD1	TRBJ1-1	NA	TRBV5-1	CASSIGDSQNTEAFF	TGCGCCAGCAGCATAGGGGACAGCCAGAACACTGAAGCTTTCTTT